This T cell receptor (beta chain) was captured in a study of blood T cells in healthy people across ages. Details on this clonotype: One junction end disagrees with the germline gene, perhaps due to a read error.

The CDR3 contains 16 residues. Germline CDR1 reads SGDLS; CDR2 reads YYNGEE. It was with a sample-barcoded 5' primer and a J-beta primer mix that a second PCR of about 6 to 12 cycles was run. MiXCR was run by TCRdb on the 5' RACE reads, yielding one entry per CDR3 protein. The sample carries fewer than 700,000 distinct CDR3 sequences, roughly 41% recorded once. The TCR originated in a man older than 75 in good health. The specimen was blood. The chain carries TRBV9 and TRBJ2-3; D assignment may be TRBD1 or TRBD2 (5 bases each). CDR3 nucleotides: TGCGCCAGCAGCGTAAGTGGGACGCCTAGCACAGATACGCAGTATTTT. This gives the protein CASSVSGTPSTDTQYF.